This T cell receptor beta chain originates from a study of blood T cell repertoires in COVID-19. This table comes from immunoSEQ multiplex PCR, and its TCRdb copy is limited to in-frame clones, with some not included. The sample comprises 70,000 to 90,000 clones, about 83% of which are singletons, and 7% to 9% rests with the top ten. In its sample, this clone was seen once. Germline V CDR1 and CDR2: SGHTA, FQGNSA. This CDR3 spans 15 amino acids. Trimming cost V 5 bases and J 3 bases; bases outside gene matches: 5. The sequence came from a man aged 45-60 years with active COVID-19. The chain carries TRBV7-2 and TRBJ2-3, with TRBD2 matching 10 bases. The sample taken for sequencing was peripheral blood. In nucleotides, the CDR3 is TGTGCCAGCAGCCATCCGGGACTAGCGACAGATACGCAGTATTTT. Protein sequence: CASSHPGLATDTQYF.